This is a list of T cell receptor beta chains from one sample in a study of T-cell memory formation after mild COVID-19. From the 5' RACE reads, TCRdb called clonotypes with MiXCR, one entry per CDR3 protein. The table lists roughly 130,000 distinct CDR3 sequences, roughly 6% of them singletons. Sequencing was done on a sample of PBMCs or a T cell subset sorted from them (not recorded which). These receptors all stem from an adult woman who had mild COVID-19 (a few samples of this study predate the infection). Cell type and time point are not known. The CDR3 runs from the conserved cysteine through the conserved F or W.

cdr3_aa: CASSFSQGGTEAFF
j_call: TRBJ1-1
v_call: TRBV7-2

cdr3_aa: CASSPPSSYNEQFF
j_call: TRBJ2-1
v_call: TRBV4-2

cdr3_aa: CASRGFQGIDTQYF
j_call: TRBJ2-3
v_call: TRBV5-1

cdr3_aa: CASSVNRGRFTEAFF
j_call: TRBJ1-1
v_call: TRBV11-1

cdr3_aa: CASSLGQGGHNEQFF
j_call: TRBJ2-1
v_call: TRBV5-1

cdr3_aa: CASKDPVSYEQYF
j_call: TRBJ2-7
v_call: TRBV25-1

cdr3_aa: CASSFGTGGYEQYF
j_call: TRBJ2-7
v_call: TRBV5-1

cdr3_aa: CASSYSPGTGGEAFF
j_call: TRBJ1-1
v_call: TRBV6-5

cdr3_aa: CASSLKGGTRSPLHF
j_call: TRBJ1-6
v_call: TRBV6-5

cdr3_aa: CASSLSAGETQYF
j_call: TRBJ2-3
v_call: TRBV5-4

cdr3_aa: CASQPTRGERNEQYF
j_call: TRBJ2-7
v_call: TRBV12-3/TRBV12-4

cdr3_aa: CASTYRGLNTEAFF
j_call: TRBJ1-1
v_call: TRBV25-1

cdr3_aa: CASSLVFGQKTEAFF
j_call: TRBJ1-1
v_call: TRBV7-2

cdr3_aa: CASSLWTAQETQYF
j_call: TRBJ2-5
v_call: TRBV4-1

cdr3_aa: CASSPGPGELFF
j_call: TRBJ2-2
v_call: TRBV11-2

cdr3_aa: CASSQELASYEQYF
j_call: TRBJ2-7
v_call: TRBV3-1

cdr3_aa: CATSPGQGVRGYEKLFF
j_call: TRBJ1-4
v_call: TRBV15

cdr3_aa: CASSTPRGGGAVKNIQYF
j_call: TRBJ2-4
v_call: TRBV11-2

cdr3_aa: CSARTSGSPFAYNEQFF
j_call: TRBJ2-1
v_call: TRBV20-1

cdr3_aa: CASSPARGARGNTIYF
j_call: TRBJ1-3
v_call: TRBV7-2

cdr3_aa: CASSTGTSGPGELFF
j_call: TRBJ2-2
v_call: TRBV4-1

cdr3_aa: CASRSNIRYTF
j_call: TRBJ1-2
v_call: TRBV7-2

cdr3_aa: CASSQKGMNTEAFF
j_call: TRBJ1-1
v_call: TRBV14

cdr3_aa: CASSLARWGQTTDTQYF
j_call: TRBJ2-3
v_call: TRBV5-1

cdr3_aa: CASSQSGRKGEKLFF
j_call: TRBJ1-4
v_call: TRBV16

cdr3_aa: CAWRMYYEQYF
j_call: TRBJ2-7
v_call: TRBV30

cdr3_aa: CASTDRGNGLVNQPQHF
j_call: TRBJ1-5
v_call: TRBV6-2/TRBV6-3

cdr3_aa: CSASSGGAQATQYF
j_call: TRBJ2-5
v_call: TRBV20-1

cdr3_aa: CASSLGVQPQHF
j_call: TRBJ1-5
v_call: TRBV7-2

cdr3_aa: CASSLSGAEQPQHF
j_call: TRBJ1-5
v_call: TRBV5-1

cdr3_aa: CAWTPHPNYGYTF
j_call: TRBJ1-2
v_call: TRBV30

cdr3_aa: CASSPPTGESTEAFF
j_call: TRBJ1-1
v_call: TRBV18

cdr3_aa: CASSYYGSGEGYTF
j_call: TRBJ1-2
v_call: TRBV6-6

cdr3_aa: CSAGQGGNEQYF
j_call: TRBJ2-7
v_call: TRBV20-1

cdr3_aa: CSAQRRGDEQYF
j_call: TRBJ2-7
v_call: TRBV20-1

cdr3_aa: CASSKDSYSGRDTQYF
j_call: TRBJ2-3
v_call: TRBV7-9

cdr3_aa: CAISGGSGQNYEQYF
j_call: TRBJ2-7
v_call: TRBV10-3

cdr3_aa: CASSGSGNSYEQYF
j_call: TRBJ2-7
v_call: TRBV25-1

cdr3_aa: CASSSTGTRTGELFF
j_call: TRBJ2-2
v_call: TRBV5-4

cdr3_aa: CSVSYDYSNQPQHF
j_call: TRBJ1-5
v_call: TRBV29-1

cdr3_aa: CASSPGQAEETQYF
j_call: TRBJ2-5
v_call: TRBV5-1

cdr3_aa: CASRTGIYGYTF
j_call: TRBJ1-2
v_call: TRBV6-5

cdr3_aa: CASSLQDRVFSNQPQHF
j_call: TRBJ1-5
v_call: TRBV28

cdr3_aa: CASSQVGLAGRDTQYF
j_call: TRBJ2-3
v_call: TRBV3-1

cdr3_aa: CASSQPGRVPDTQYF
j_call: TRBJ2-3
v_call: TRBV3-1

cdr3_aa: CASSYGQGGELFF
j_call: TRBJ2-2
v_call: TRBV6-5